The source of this TCR beta chain is a study of tumour-infiltrating T cells in Burkitt lymphoma. The overall study: This cohort included all epidemiological subtypes of Burkitt lymphoma. Productive clonality predicted overall and progression-free survival.

The V gene end was trimmed by 5 bases and the J gene end by 2 bases; junction bases not matched to a gene: 1. This CDR3 has 14 residues. In germline, CDR1 is SNHLY, CDR2 FYNNEI. Repertoires were generated with immunoSEQ multiplex PCR, while TCRdb's copy carries only in-frame clones and drops some. The sample contains 46,000 or so clones, around 30% of which appear only once. This clone has only one observation. The source is a human donor with Burkitt lymphoma. Sequences were obtained from tumor tissue. The chain recombines TRBV2 with TRBJ1-4; 8 positions agree with TRBD1. The CDR3 spells CASSRDRTNEKLFF. The CDR3 region has the DNA TGTGCCAGCAGTCGGGACAGGACTAATGAAAAACTGTTTTTT.